One sample yielded the 20 T cell receptor beta chains listed below, sequenced in a study of tumor and adjacent non-tumor tissue in lung cancer. No cell sorting was done before RNA was extracted from the tissue. A modified ARM-PCR protocol with three rounds of nested PCR amplified TCRbeta. TCRdb redid the calling of the multiplex PCR reads with MiXCR, one entry per CDR3 protein. The sample yields fewer than 130,000 distinct CDR3 sequences, approximately 87% seen once. The sample was lung tumor tissue. The source of these receptors is a man in his 70s with non-small cell lung cancer.

As to this clonotype: Since no conserved phenylalanine or tryptophan closes the CDR3, a read error is the likely cause. The chain recombines TRBV4-1 with TRBJ2-5; D may be TRBD2 (6 bases). There are 14 residues in the CDR3. From germline, CDR1 is MGHRA and CDR2 YSYEKL. CDR3 DNA sequence: TGCGCCAGCAGCCAAGACTGGGGGGTAGAGACTCAGTACTAC. Its translation is CASSQDWGVETQYY.

In regard to this clonotype: Without the conserved terminal phenylalanine or tryptophan, this CDR3 likely stems from a read error. V is TRBV29-1 and J is TRBJ2-2, with a tentative D call TRBD2 (6 bases). This CDR3 spans 14 amino acids. The V gene's germline CDR1 is SQVTM and CDR2 ANQGSEA. The CDR3 is CSADVVEGTGELFV. Here the CDR3 DNA reads TGTAGCGCTGACGTAGTGGAGGGCACCGGGGAGCTGTTTGTT.

The gene calls are TRBV6-2 or TRBV6-3 and TRBJ1-4; D gene ambiguous. The CDR3 has 15 amino acids. V gave up 10 bases and J gave up 5 bases, with 20 bases separating them. Germline V gene sequence: CDR1 MNHEY, CDR2 SVGEGT. CDR3: CAISLHSGWNEKLFF. The CDR3 bases are TGTGCCATCAGCTTACATTCCGGATGGAATGAAAAACTGTTTTTT.

Points on this clonotype: The CDR3 carries no conserved terminal phenylalanine or tryptophan, so it likely arises from a read error. The rearrangement joins TRBV11-2 to TRBJ1-3; D not resolved. This CDR3 spans 15 amino acids. Germline-derived CDR1 and CDR2 are SGHAT and FQNNGV. CDR3 bases: TGTGCCAGCAGCCATACCTGGACCCCTGGAAGCACCATATATTAT. Residues: CASSHTWTPGSTIYY.

This clonotype is a singleton in its sample. The J gene is TRBJ1-4, the V gene TRBV6-5, with D maybe TRBD1 (5 bases). Trimming took off 7 bases at V and 7 bases at J, with 19 bases between the two ends. Germline values: CDR1 MNHEY, CDR2 SVGAGI. CDR3 size: 15 residues. The CDR3 region has the DNA TGTGCCAGCAAATCTGGGCGGGGGAGAGGTGAAAAACTGTTTTTT. This translates into CASKSGRGRGEKLFF.

As to this clonotype: The junction departs from the called germline gene at one end, perhaps through a read error. The chain carries TRBV11-3 and TRBJ2-3; 12 bases are shared with TRBD2. Germline values: CDR1 SGHNT, CDR2 YENEEA. The CDR3 runs 17 residues. The CDR3 is CGSNLRGSSGRANTQYF. Here the CDR3 DNA reads TGTGGCAGCAACCTAAGGGGGTCTAGCGGGAGGGCGAATACGCAGTATTTT. Together with reference TRBV11-3 and TRBJ2-3, the CDR3 gives the full variable domain: EAGVVQSPRYKIIEKKQPVAFWCNPISGHNTLYWYLQNLGQGPELLIRYENEEAVDDSQLPKDRFSAERLKGVDSTLKIQPAELGDSAVYLCGSNLRGSSGRANTQYFGPGTRLTVL.

As concerns this clonotype: The junction does not match germline at one end; this may be a read error. This chain links TRBV12-3 or TRBV12-4 with TRBJ2-7; a weak D match, TRBD2 (5 bases). The CDR3 has 14 amino acids. CDR3: CVSSFAGAGYEQYF. The DNA of the CDR3 is TGTGTCAGCAGTTTCGCGGGCGCGGGCTACGAGCAGTACTTC.

As concerns this clonotype: At one end the junction does not follow the germline gene, possibly because of a read error. The rearrangement links TRBV11-2 to TRBJ2-1; D might be TRBD2 (5 bases). The length of the CDR3 is 11 residues. The germline V gene has CDR1 SGHAT and CDR2 FQNNGV. CDR3 in DNA: TGTGCCAGCAGCGCGGGCAATGAGCGGCTCTTC. Protein product: CASSAGNERLF. The entire variable domain, with the rest obtained from reference TRBV11-2 and TRBJ2-1, is as follows: EAGVAQSPRYKIIEKRQSVAFWCNPISGHATLYWYQQILGQGPKLLIQFQNNGVVDDSQLPKDRFSAERLKGVDSTLKIQPAKLEDSAVYLCASSAGNERLFGPGTRLTVL.

Ten or more counts support this clonotype. The chain joins TRBV12-5 to TRBJ2-1; TRBD2 matches at 14 bases. Germline V gene sequence: CDR1 LGHNT, CDR2 FRNRAP. The length of the CDR3 is 18 residues. Trimming cost V 1 base and J 10 bases; bases outside gene matches: 12. In nucleotides, the CDR3 is TGTGCTAGTGGTTTGGAACCCTCGGGACTAGCGGGAGTCGGGGAGCAGTTCTTC. Translating it yields CASGLEPSGLAGVGEQFF.

Points on this clonotype: The junction does not match germline at one end; this may be a read error. The chain employs TRBV20-1 and TRBJ1-4; 9 bases align to TRBD1. CDR1 and CDR2 from the germline V gene are DFQATT and SNEGSKA (reference sequence). There are 14 residues in the CDR3. CDR3 region: CGARLGQGCEKLFF. The DNA for the CDR3 is TGCGGTGCCAGACTGGGACAGGGATGTGAAAAACTGTTTTTT.

With respect to this clonotype: In this CDR3 the conserved last residue, phenylalanine or tryptophan, is missing, so a read error is likely. This sequence joins TRBV29-1 and TRBJ2-4, with D tentatively TRBD1 (6 bases). This CDR3 spans 11 amino acids. Germline CDR1 reads SQVTM; CDR2 reads ANQGSEA. The V and J ends lost 5 bases and 10 bases respectively, with 12 bases between them. CDR3 residues: CSVQGGKIQYL. In DNA form, the CDR3 reads TGCAGCGTTCAAGGGGGAAAGATTCAGTACTTA.

This clonotype was seen more than once but under ten times. A much bigger clone sits one base away, suggesting this may be a read error. This chain links TRBV20-1 with TRBJ2-7; D is uncertain. V was pared by 1 base and J by 6 bases, with 10 bases between. Germline V lookup: CDR1 DFQATT, CDR2 SNEGSKA (reference sequence). The length of the CDR3 is 12 residues. In DNA form, the CDR3 reads TGCAGTGCTAGAGGACGGGTAGGCGAGCAGTACTTC. Protein sequence: CSARGRVGEQYF.

This clonotype was picked up one time. A junction end diverges from the germline sequence, so it may reflect a read error. V gene TRBV7-9 combines with J gene TRBJ1-3; D is unclear. Germline-derived CDR1 and CDR2 are SEHNR and FQNEAQ (reference sequence). This CDR3 is 16 amino acids long. CDR3 nucleotide sequence: TGTGCCATCAGCTTAATGAGGGCACTCTCTGGAAACACCATATATTTT. It is translated as CAISLMRALSGNTIYF.

This clonotype was recorded only once. Compared with germline, one end of the junction differs, possibly owing to a read error. This rearrangement joins TRBV11-2 to TRBJ2-1; D might be TRBD1 (6 bases). Germline CDR1 is SGHAT and CDR2 is FQNNGV. The CDR3 totals 16 residues. DNA of the CDR3: TGTGCAAGCAGCTTAGGGGGTAGGGACGGGTACAATGAGCACTTCTTC. It encodes CASSLGGRDGYNEHFF.

This clonotype has a count of ten or more. This rearrangement joins TRBV20-1 to TRBJ2-7; 11 bases are a match to TRBD2. In germline, CDR1 is DFQATT, CDR2 SNEGSKA (reference sequence). The CDR3 has 17 amino acids. Losses at the gene ends were 3 bases for V and 2 bases for J; bases not matched to a gene: 12. CDR3 in DNA: TGCAGTGCTAGTCCAATGACTCGACTAGCGGGACCCTACGAGCAGTACTTC. This sequence encodes CSASPMTRLAGPYEQYF.

Comment on this clonotype: At one end the junction does not follow the germline gene, possibly because of a read error. This rearrangement joins TRBV7-9 to TRBJ1-6; D may be TRBD1 (5 bases). The CDR3 runs to 15 residues. CDR1 and CDR2 from the germline V gene are SEHNR and FQNEAQ (reference sequence). CDR3 coding DNA: TGTGCCGTCTACCCCCGTGACAGCTCGGGGTCACCCTTCCACTTT. Its translation: CAVYPRDSSGSPFHF. Full variable domain (outside the CDR3, taken from reference TRBV7-9 and TRBJ1-6): DTGVSQNPRHKITKRGQNVTFRCDPISEHNRLYWYRQTLGQGPEFLTYFQNEAQLEKSRLLSDRFSAERPKGSFSTLEIQRTEQGDSAMYLCAVYPRDSSGSPFHFGNGTRLTVT.

This clonotype was detected only once. An end of the junction differs from the germline gene, which may be a read error. This chain connects TRBV11-2 to TRBJ2-1, with D uncertain. From germline, CDR1 is SGHAT and CDR2 FQNNGV. This CDR3 is built from 16 residues. The DNA for the CDR3 is TGTACCAGCAGCTTAGGGTTCGGCAGGACCTACAATGAGCAGTTCTTC. It translates to CTSSLGFGRTYNEQFF.

This clonotype has just one count. A much larger clone sits a single nucleotide away, making a read error possible. The chain recombines TRBV5-1 with TRBJ2-7; 9 bases fit TRBD2. The CDR3 is made up of 14 amino acids. Germline CDR1 and CDR2: SGHRS and YFSETQ. The CDR3 bases are TGCGCCAGCAGCTTGGATCTAGCGGGGCGCGAGCATTACTTC. It specifies CASSLDLAGREHYF.

This clonotype was detected only once. The conserved final phenylalanine or tryptophan is absent from the CDR3, which likely points to a read error. The chain carries TRBV6-2 or TRBV6-3 and TRBJ1-5, with TRBD1 matching over 9 bases. Germline-derived CDR1 and CDR2 are MNHEY and SVGEGT. The CDR3 runs to 17 residues. The CDR3: CTGSYTPGQGYIRPQHL. Here the CDR3 DNA reads TGTACCGGCAGTTACACCCCGGGACAGGGATACATTCGGCCCCAGCATTTG.

The chain links TRBV30 to TRBJ2-1; tentative D call: TRBD2 (6 bases). The CDR3 totals 15 residues. Germline-derived CDR1 and CDR2 are GTSNPN and SVGIG (reference sequence). Trimming took off 5 bases at V and 4 bases at J, with 18 bases between the two ends. The CDR3 protein is CAWCFGAGPYNEQFF. CDR3 nucleotide sequence: TGTGCCTGGTGTTTCGGAGCGGGCCCTTACAATGAGCAGTTCTTC.